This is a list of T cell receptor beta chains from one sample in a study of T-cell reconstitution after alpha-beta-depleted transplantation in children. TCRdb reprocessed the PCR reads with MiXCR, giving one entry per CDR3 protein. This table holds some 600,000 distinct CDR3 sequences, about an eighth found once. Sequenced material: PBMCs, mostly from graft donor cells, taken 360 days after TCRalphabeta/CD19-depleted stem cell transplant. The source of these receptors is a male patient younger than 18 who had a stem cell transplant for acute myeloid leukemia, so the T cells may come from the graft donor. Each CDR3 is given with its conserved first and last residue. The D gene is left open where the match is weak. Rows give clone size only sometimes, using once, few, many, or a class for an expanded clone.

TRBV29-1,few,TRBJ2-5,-,CSVVGPYQETQYF,TGCAGCGTTGTTGGGCCGTACCAAGAGACCCAGTACTTC
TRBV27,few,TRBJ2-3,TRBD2,CASSPSGRADTQYF,TGTGCCAGCAGTCCTAGCGGGAGGGCAGATACGCAGTATTTT
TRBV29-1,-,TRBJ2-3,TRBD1,CSVVQGARTDTQYF,TGCAGCGTTGTACAGGGGGCGCGCACAGATACGCAGTATTTT
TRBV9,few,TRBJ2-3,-,CASSVGSGTDTQYF,TGTGCCAGCAGCGTAGGGTCAGGGACAGATACGCAGTATTTT
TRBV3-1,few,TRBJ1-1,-,CASSQDQGFMNTEAFF,TGTGCCAGCAGCCAAGATCAGGGGTTTATGAACACTGAAGCTTTCTTT
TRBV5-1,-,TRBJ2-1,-,CASSLSAPYNEQFF,TGCGCCAGCAGCTTGTCAGCTCCGTACAATGAGCAGTTCTTC
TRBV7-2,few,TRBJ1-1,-,CASSFSKTNTEAFF,TGTGCCAGCAGCTTTAGCAAAACGAACACTGAAGCTTTCTTT
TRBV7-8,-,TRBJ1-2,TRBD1,CASSLTGTAYGYTF,TGTGCCAGCAGCCTAACCGGGACAGCCTATGGCTACACCTTC
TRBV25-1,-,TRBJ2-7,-,CASSVPGGLGTEAYEQYF,TGTGCCAGCAGTGTCCCAGGGGGTCTCGGGACTGAGGCCTACGAGCAGTACTTC
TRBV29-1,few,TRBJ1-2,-,CSFDGYYGYTF,TGCAGTTTCGACGGCTACTATGGCTACACCTTC
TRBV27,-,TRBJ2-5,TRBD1,CASKGIYDRAPFRTQYF,TGTGCCAGCAAGGGAATCTACGACAGGGCCCCTTTTAGGACCCAGTACTTC
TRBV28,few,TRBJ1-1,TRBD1,CASTLDKRTGLNTEAFF,TGTGCCAGCACCCTAGACAAAAGGACAGGCCTGAACACTGAAGCTTTCTTT
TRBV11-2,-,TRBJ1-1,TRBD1,CASSLDQYRGTEAFF,TGTGCCAGCAGCTTAGATCAGTACAGGGGCACTGAAGCTTTCTTT